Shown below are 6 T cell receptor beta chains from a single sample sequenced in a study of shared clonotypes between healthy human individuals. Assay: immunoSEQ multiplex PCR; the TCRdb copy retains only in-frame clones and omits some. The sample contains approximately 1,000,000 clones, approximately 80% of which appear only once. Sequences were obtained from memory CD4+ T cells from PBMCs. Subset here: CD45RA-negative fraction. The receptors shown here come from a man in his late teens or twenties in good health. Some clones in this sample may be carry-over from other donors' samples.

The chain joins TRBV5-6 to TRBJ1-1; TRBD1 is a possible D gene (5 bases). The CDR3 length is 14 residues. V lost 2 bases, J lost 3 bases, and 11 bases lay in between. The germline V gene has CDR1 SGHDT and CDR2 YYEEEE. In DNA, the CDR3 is TGTGCCAGCAGCTTATCAGGGAGGGACACTGAAGCTTTCTTT. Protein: CASSLSGRDTEAFF.

The CDR3 bases are TGCGCCAGCAGATCGCTAGCGGGAGGTAGTGAGCAGTTCTTC. Translating gives CASRSLAGGSEQFF. The rearrangement joins TRBV5-1 to TRBJ2-1, with 11 bases identical to TRBD2. Trimming at V came to 5 bases and at J to 9 bases, leaving 7 bases not matched to a gene. CDR3 length equals 14 residues. In germline, CDR1 is SGHRS, CDR2 YFSETQ.

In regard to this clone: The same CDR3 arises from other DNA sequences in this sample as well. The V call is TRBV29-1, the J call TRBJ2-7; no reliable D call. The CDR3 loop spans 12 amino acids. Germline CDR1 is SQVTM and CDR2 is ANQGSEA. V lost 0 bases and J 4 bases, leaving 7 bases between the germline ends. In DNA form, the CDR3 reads TGCAGCGTTGAAGAAGGGCCTTACGAGCAGTACTTC. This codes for CSVEEGPYEQYF.

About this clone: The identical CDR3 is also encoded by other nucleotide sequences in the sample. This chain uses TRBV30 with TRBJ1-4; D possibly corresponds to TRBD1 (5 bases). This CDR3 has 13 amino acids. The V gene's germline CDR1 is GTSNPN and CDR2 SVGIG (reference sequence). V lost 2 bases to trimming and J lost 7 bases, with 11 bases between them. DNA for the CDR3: TGTGCCTGGAGTTCGGGGGTTGGTGAAAAACTGTTTTTT. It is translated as CAWSSGVGEKLFF.

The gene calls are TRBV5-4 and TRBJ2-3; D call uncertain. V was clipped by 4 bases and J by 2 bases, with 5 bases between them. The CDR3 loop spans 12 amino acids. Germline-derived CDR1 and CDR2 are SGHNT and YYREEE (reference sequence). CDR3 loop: CASSSITDTQYF. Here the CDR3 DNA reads TGTGCCAGCAGCAGTATCACAGATACGCAGTATTTT.

CDR3 in DNA: TGTGCCAGCAGCCCACGTTTAGCGGGAACCACAGATACGCAGTATTTT. Translating it yields CASSPRLAGTTDTQYF. The rearrangement uses TRBV7-8 and TRBJ2-3; TRBD2 agrees at 8 bases. The CDR3 is 16 residues long. Germline loops: CDR1 SGHVS, CDR2 FQNEAQ. Trimming cost V 5 bases and J 2 bases; bases outside gene matches: 9.